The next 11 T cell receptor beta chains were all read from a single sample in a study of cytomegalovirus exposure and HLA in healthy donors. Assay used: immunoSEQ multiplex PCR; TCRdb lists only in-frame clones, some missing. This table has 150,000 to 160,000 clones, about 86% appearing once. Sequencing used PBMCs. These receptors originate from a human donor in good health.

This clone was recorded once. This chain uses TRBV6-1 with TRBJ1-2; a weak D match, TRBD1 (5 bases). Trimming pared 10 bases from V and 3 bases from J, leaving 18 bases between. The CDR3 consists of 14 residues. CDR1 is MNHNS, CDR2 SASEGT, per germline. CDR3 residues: CATQRGDWDYGYTF. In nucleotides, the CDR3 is TGTGCCACCCAACGGGGGGATTGGGACTATGGCTACACCTTC.

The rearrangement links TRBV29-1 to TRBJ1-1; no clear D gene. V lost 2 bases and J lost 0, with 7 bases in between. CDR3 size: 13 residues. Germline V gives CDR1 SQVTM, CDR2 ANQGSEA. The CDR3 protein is CSVERLMNTEAFF. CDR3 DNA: TGCAGCGTTGAAAGACTAATGAACACTGAAGCTTTCTTT.

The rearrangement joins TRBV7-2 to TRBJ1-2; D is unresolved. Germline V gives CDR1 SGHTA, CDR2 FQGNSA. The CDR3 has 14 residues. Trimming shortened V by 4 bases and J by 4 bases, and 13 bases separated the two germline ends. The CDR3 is CASSSSTHGYGYTF. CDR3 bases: TGTGCCAGCAGCTCGTCTACCCACGGCTATGGCTACACCTTC.

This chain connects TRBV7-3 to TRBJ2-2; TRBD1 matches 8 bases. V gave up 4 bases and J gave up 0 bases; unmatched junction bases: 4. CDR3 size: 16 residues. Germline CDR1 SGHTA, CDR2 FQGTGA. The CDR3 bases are TGTGCCAGCAGCTCTCGACAGGGGACGAACACCGGGGAGCTGTTTTTT. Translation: CASSSRQGTNTGELFF.

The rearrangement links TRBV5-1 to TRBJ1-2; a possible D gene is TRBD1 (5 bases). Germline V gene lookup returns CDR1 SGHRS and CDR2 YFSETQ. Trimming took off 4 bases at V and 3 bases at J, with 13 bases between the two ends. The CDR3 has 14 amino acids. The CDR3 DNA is TGCGCCAGCAGCGCAAACTTCAGGGACTATGGCTACACCTTC. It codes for CASSANFRDYGYTF.

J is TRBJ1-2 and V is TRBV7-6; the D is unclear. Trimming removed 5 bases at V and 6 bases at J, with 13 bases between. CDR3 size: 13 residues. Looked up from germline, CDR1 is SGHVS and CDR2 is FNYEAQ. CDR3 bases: TGTGCCAGCAGCACCCGGAGGCTGGATGGCTACACCTTC. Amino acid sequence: CASSTRRLDGYTF.

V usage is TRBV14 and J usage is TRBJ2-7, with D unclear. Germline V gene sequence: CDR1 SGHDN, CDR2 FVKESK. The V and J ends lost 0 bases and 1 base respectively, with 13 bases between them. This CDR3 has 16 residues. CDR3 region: CASSQDTAISSYEQYF. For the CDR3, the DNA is TGTGCCAGCAGCCAAGATACCGCCATTAGTTCCTACGAGCAGTACTTC. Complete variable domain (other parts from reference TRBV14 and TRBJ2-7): EAGVTQFPSHSVIEKGQTVTLRCDPISGHDNLYWYRRVMGKEIKFLLHFVKESKQDESGMPNNRFLAERTGGTYSTLKVQPAELEDSGVYFCASSQDTAISSYEQYFGPGTRLTVT.

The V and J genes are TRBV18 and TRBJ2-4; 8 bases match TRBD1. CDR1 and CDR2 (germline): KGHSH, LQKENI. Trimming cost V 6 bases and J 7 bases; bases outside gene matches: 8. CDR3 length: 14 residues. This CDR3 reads CASSPRQGHNIQYF. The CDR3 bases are TGTGCCAGCTCCCCTAGACAGGGGCATAACATTCAGTACTTC. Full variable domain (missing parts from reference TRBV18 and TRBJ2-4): NAGVMQNPRHLVRRRGQEARLRCSPMKGHSHVYWYRQLPEEGLKFMVYLQKENIIDESGMPKERFSAEFPKEGPSILRIQQVVRGDSAAYFCASSPRQGHNIQYFGAGTRLSVL.

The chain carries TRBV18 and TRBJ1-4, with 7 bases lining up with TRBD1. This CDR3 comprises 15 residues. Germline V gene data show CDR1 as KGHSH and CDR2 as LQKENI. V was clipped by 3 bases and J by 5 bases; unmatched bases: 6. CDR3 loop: CASSPGLQGNEKLFF. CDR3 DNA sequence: TGTGCCAGCTCACCTGGGCTACAGGGGAATGAAAAACTGTTTTTT.

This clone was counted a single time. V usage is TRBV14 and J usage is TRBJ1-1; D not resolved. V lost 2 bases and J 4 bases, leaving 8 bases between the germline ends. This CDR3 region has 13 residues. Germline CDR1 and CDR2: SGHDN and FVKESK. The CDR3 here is CASSQQDFTEAFF. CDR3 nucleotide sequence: TGTGCCAGCAGCCAACAGGATTTCACTGAAGCTTTCTTT.

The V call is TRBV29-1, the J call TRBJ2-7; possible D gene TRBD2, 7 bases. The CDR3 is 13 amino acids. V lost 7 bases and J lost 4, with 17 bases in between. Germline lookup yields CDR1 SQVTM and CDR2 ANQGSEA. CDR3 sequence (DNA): TGCAGCGCCCGCTTGGGGGGGCGATACGAGCAGTACTTC. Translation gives CSARLGGRYEQYF.